This note documents a single TCR beta chain sequence. The antigen is not known. These data belong to a study of blood T cells in healthy people across ages. The germline V gene encodes CDR1 DFQATT and CDR2 SNEGSKA (reference sequence). The length of the CDR3 is 11 residues. The V end lost 8 bases, the J end lost 1 base, and 8 bases lay between the germline ends. The study, taken as a whole, reports: A conclusive naive versus antigen-experienced comparison was prevented by the unsorted PBMCs. Possibly, changes in expanded clonotypes were confounded because donor CMV status was unknown.

Donation came from healthy Caucasian individuals in Russia who were aged about 6 to 95. The second PCR ran roughly 7 to 12 cycles with a sample-barcoded 5' primer and J-beta primers. The template-switch adaptor, which had 12 random nucleotides, put a tag on each cDNA molecule. MiXCR, run by TCRdb on the 5' RACE reads, gives a single entry per CDR3 protein. The profile shows about 1.5 million distinct CDR3 sequences, 42% of them singletons. This chain joins TRBV20-1 and TRBJ2-5, with D perhaps matching TRBD2 (5 bases). The source material was blood. This clonotype originated in a woman aged 18 to 35 in good health. In nucleotides, the CDR3 is TGCAGTATGGGGAGCCAAGAGACCCAGTACTTC. Its protein product is CSMGSQETQYF.